Presented here are 3 T cell receptor beta chains from one specimen sequenced in a study of T cell responses to AZD1222 COVID-19 vaccine. Produced via immunoSEQ multiplex PCR; TCRdb's table is partial and in-frame only. The repertoire holds around 110,000 clones, with 70% to 90% as singletons. The specimen comprised peripheral blood, sampled on day 0 of MenACWY control vaccination. The receptors stem from an adult in good health.

The genes are TRBV28 and TRBJ2-5; 12 bases fit TRBD2. Germline trimming cut 10 bases from V and 1 base from J; bases unmatched to any gene: 1. This CDR3 is 13 amino acids long. Germline V gene lookup returns CDR1 MDHEN and CDR2 SYDVKM. CDR3 nucleotides: TGTGCCACTAGCGGGGGGGGCCAAGAGACCCAGTACTTC. Translating it yields CATSGGGQETQYF. The full variable domain, completed using reference TRBV28 and TRBJ2-5, is DVKVTQSSRYLVKRTGEKVFLECVQDMDHENMFWYRQDPGLGLRLIYFSYDVKMKEKGDIPEGYSVSREKKERFSLILESASTNQTSMYLCATSGGGQETQYFGPGTRLLVL.

This clone appeared once. The gene calls are TRBV28 and TRBJ1-2, with 7 bases identical to TRBD1. Trimming removed 6 bases from V and 4 bases from J; junction bases left unmatched: 5. Germline V gene lookup returns CDR1 MDHEN and CDR2 SYDVKM. CDR3 length equals 13 residues. The CDR3 reads CASRPQGSYGYTF. The CDR3 bases are TGTGCCAGCAGGCCACAGGGGAGCTATGGCTACACCTTC.

The chain couples TRBV6-1 to TRBJ1-5, with 7 bases lining up with TRBD1. Germline V gene lookup returns CDR1 MNHNS and CDR2 SASEGT. V trimming: 4 bases; J trimming: 3 bases; junction bases outside the gene matches: 12. The CDR3 contains 17 residues. Here the CDR3 reads CASSAYNTGTANQPQHF. CDR3 in DNA: TGTGCCAGCAGTGCCTACAATACCGGGACAGCCAATCAGCCCCAGCATTTT.